These T cell receptor beta chains were read from a single sample in a study of T-cell memory formation after mild COVID-19. TCRdb independently ran MiXCR on the 5' RACE reads; one entry per CDR3 protein. The sample yields fewer than 350,000 distinct CDR3 sequences, roughly 15% seen once. The sequenced sample consisted of PBMCs or a T cell subset sorted from them (not recorded which). All receptors come from a man younger than 35 who had mild COVID-19 (a few samples of this study predate the infection). Cell type and time point are not known. Each CDR3 is given with its conserved first and last residue. The order of the fields is V gene, CDR3 length, J gene, D gene, clone size, CDR3 protein, CDR3 DNA. D genes are given only for firm matches. Size tells how often a clone was seen (once, few, many) or the class of an expanded clone, and some rows leave it out.

V: TRBV7-7
length: 14
J: TRBJ2-3
D: -
size: -
CDR3: CASSPGGEADTQYF
DNA: TGTGCCAGCAGCCCTGGAGGGGAGGCAGATACGCAGTATTTT

V: TRBV16
length: 13
J: TRBJ2-5
D: -
size: once
CDR3: CASSQSRGETQYF
DNA: TGTGCCAGCAGCCAATCGAGGGGCGAGACCCAGTACTTC

V: TRBV7-2
length: 13
J: TRBJ1-4
D: -
size: few
CDR3: CASSLQGSEKLFF
DNA: TGTGCCAGCAGCTTACAGGGAAGTGAAAAACTGTTTTTT

V: TRBV9
length: 15
J: TRBJ1-5
D: -
size: -
CDR3: CASSVGDSEDQPQHF
DNA: TGTGCCAGCAGCGTAGGAGACAGCGAAGATCAGCCCCAGCATTTT

V: TRBV20-1
length: 12
J: TRBJ1-1
D: -
size: -
CDR3: CSAGRGNTEAFF
DNA: TGCAGTGCTGGCAGGGGAAACACTGAAGCTTTCTTT

V: TRBV9
length: 15
J: TRBJ2-7
D: -
size: -
CDR3: CASSVGPGRDYEQYF
DNA: TGTGCCAGCAGCGTAGGTCCGGGGAGAGACTACGAGCAGTACTTC

V: TRBV7-3
length: 13
J: TRBJ2-4
D: TRBD1
size: few
CDR3: CASSWDRGNVQYF
DNA: TGTGCCAGCAGTTGGGACAGGGGGAACGTTCAGTACTTC

V: TRBV30
length: 13
J: TRBJ1-1
D: -
size: few
CDR3: CAWSRGMNTEAFF
DNA: TGTGCCTGGTCAAGGGGTATGAACACTGAAGCTTTCTTT

V: TRBV29-1
length: 15
J: TRBJ1-1
D: -
size: -
CDR3: CSVEGRLTRNTEAFF
DNA: TGCAGCGTTGAAGGTCGGTTAACCCGGAACACTGAAGCTTTCTTT

V: TRBV27
length: 15
J: TRBJ2-2
D: TRBD2
size: few
CDR3: CASSFGGGPTGELFF
DNA: TGTGCCAGCAGTTTTGGCGGGGGGCCAACCGGGGAGCTGTTTTTT